These 29 T cell receptor beta chains were all obtained from the same sample, sequenced in a study of T cell clonality in common variable immunodeficiency. General study points: Fewer deletions and N-nucleotide insertions were reportedly seen in common variable immunodeficiency TCR beta sequences.

These receptors lack a known antigen. Clones were read by immunoSEQ multiplex PCR, and TCRdb kept only the in-frame ones, dropping some. The table lists 30,000 to 40,000 clones, no singletons, with about 6% in the top ten. Sequencing input: peripheral blood mononuclear cells. The source of these receptors is a human donor with common variable immunodeficiency.

This clone was picked up many times. The read terminates 3 residues before the CDR3 end, so the remaining end is supplied by the germline J gene. The chain links TRBV5-1 to TRBJ1-1; D is unclear. This CDR3 is built from 14 residues. Trimming took 4 bases from V and 4 from J, leaving 14 bases between them. Germline CDR1 SGHRS, CDR2 YFSETQ. The CDR3 protein is CASSPLVVSTEAFF. The DNA read from the CDR3 is TGCGCCAGCAGCCCGCTAGTGGTAAGCACTGAA.

This clone has at least ten counts. The read falls 3 residues short of the CDR3 end, and the missing part is taken from the germline J gene. The V and J genes are TRBV19 and TRBJ2-3, with 10 bases fitting TRBD2. Losses at the gene ends were 5 bases for V and 4 bases for J; bases not matched to a gene: 6. The CDR3 covers 15 residues. Germline assignment: CDR1 LNHDA and CDR2 SQIVND (reference sequence). Incomplete CDR3 DNA: TGTGCCAGTAGTGAGAGCGGGGGGGCGGCAGATACG. Translation gives CASSESGGAADT. Given in full, the CDR3 is CASSESGGAADTQYF.

This clone has a handful of counts. The read finishes 3 residues shy of the CDR3 end, and the germline J gene is used to complete it. The chain couples TRBV19 to TRBJ2-7; D is possibly TRBD1 (5 bases). The CDR3 is 13 residues long. V lost 4 bases and J 0 bases, leaving 7 bases between the germline ends. Germline V CDR1 and CDR2: LNHDA, SQIVND (reference sequence). The sequenced CDR3 bases are TGTGCCAGTAGTAGGGGCAGCTCCTACGAG. Its protein product is CASSRGSSYE. The CDR3, in full, reads CASSRGSSYEQYF.

Ten or more counts support this clone. Read data end 3 residues before the CDR3 end; the end is taken from the germline J gene. V and J are TRBV5-1 and TRBJ1-6, with 8 bases fitting TRBD1. There are 13 residues in the CDR3. The germline CDR1 and CDR2 sequences are SGHRS and YFSETQ. Unmatched junction bases numbered 2, after V lost 2 bases and J lost 10 bases. Incomplete CDR3 DNA: TGCGCCAGCAGCTTTGGACAGGGATCACCC. This codes for CASSFGQGSP. In full, the CDR3 is CASSFGQGSPLHF. Full variable domain (rest looked up from reference TRBV5-1 and TRBJ1-6): KAGVTQTPRYLIKTRGQQVTLSCSPISGHRSVSWYQQTPGQGLQFLFEYFSETQRNKGNFPGRFSGRQFSNSRSEMNVSTLELGDSALYLCASSFGQGSPLHFGNGTRLTVT.

This clone was picked up many times. Sequencing ends 3 residues short of the CDR3 end; the germline J gene provides the rest. This chain joins TRBV2 and TRBJ1-1, with D possibly TRBD1 on 6 matching bases. V gave up 4 bases and J gave up 1 base, with 16 bases separating them. Germline V gives CDR1 SNHLY, CDR2 FYNNEI. There are 16 residues in the CDR3. CDR3 bases read: TGTGCCAGCAGTGGGCCTCCGGGACACGAGAACACTGAA. Protein sequence: CASSGPPGHENTE. The whole CDR3 protein reads CASSGPPGHENTEAFF.

This clone has at least ten counts. The read stops 3 residues short of the end of the CDR3; the missing end is completed from the germline J gene. The chain uses TRBV20-1 and TRBJ2-7; 9 bases are shared with TRBD1. The CDR3 contains 13 residues. The V gene's germline CDR1 is DFQATT and CDR2 SNEGSKA (reference sequence). With 6 bases clipped from V and 5 bases from J, the junction kept 8 bases outside the gene matches. CDR3 residues: CSAPGQGSHEQYF. The covered CDR3 bases are TGCAGTGCCCCGGGACAGGGTTCCCACGAG.

This clone came up a few times. The missing CDR3 end, 3 residues past where the read stops, is filled in from the germline J gene. This chain links TRBV18 with TRBJ2-4; a weak D match, TRBD2 (6 bases). The CDR3 runs 16 residues. CDR1 and CDR2 (germline): KGHSH, LQKENI. Trimming shortened V by 0 bases and J by 3 bases, and 12 bases separated the two germline ends. CDR3 in amino acids: CASSPPEGLGKNIQYF. CDR3 DNA, as far as it was read: TGTGCCAGCTCACCACCGGAGGGGCTTGGCAAAAACATT. Full variable domain (missing parts from reference TRBV18 and TRBJ2-4): NAGVMQNPRHLVRRRGQEARLRCSPMKGHSHVYWYRQLPEEGLKFMVYLQKENIIDESGMPKERFSAEFPKEGPSILRIQQVVRGDSAAYFCASSPPEGLGKNIQYFGAGTRLSVL.

The sample holds many counts of this clone. The read terminates 3 residues ahead of where the CDR3 ends, so the germline J gene completes it. This chain uses TRBV11-2 with TRBJ1-1; D uncertain. In germline, CDR1 is SGHAT, CDR2 FQNNGV. The CDR3 has 14 residues. The ends were cut back, 4 bases at V and 0 bases at J, with 9 bases in the middle. The CDR3 reads CASSSPLLNTEAFF. The sequenced part of the CDR3 DNA is TGTGCCAGCAGCTCCCCCCTCCTGAACACTGAA. Full variable domain (missing parts from reference TRBV11-2 and TRBJ1-1): EAGVAQSPRYKIIEKRQSVAFWCNPISGHATLYWYQQILGQGPKLLIQFQNNGVVDDSQLPKDRFSAERLKGVDSTLKIQPAKLEDSAVYLCASSSPLLNTEAFFGQGTRLTVV.

This clone occurred many times. The CDR3 DNA, read in part, is TGTGCCTGGATCGGTAGCACAGATACG. This translates into CAWIGSTDT. The whole CDR3 protein is CAWIGSTDTQYF. The rearrangement joins TRBV30 to TRBJ2-3; no reliable D call. The read comes to an end 3 residues before the CDR3 does, leaving the germline J gene to fill in the end. The CDR3 extends over 12 amino acids. Germline values: CDR1 GTSNPN, CDR2 SVGIG (reference sequence). With 4 bases removed from V and 0 bases from J, the gap between germline ends came to 5 bases.

Comment on this clone: The read ends 3 residues shy of where the CDR3 ends; the end is completed using the germline J gene. J is TRBJ1-2 and V is TRBV6-1; a possible D gene is TRBD1 (5 bases). The ends were cut back, 2 bases at V and 4 bases at J, with 11 bases in the middle. This CDR3 has 14 residues. CDR1 MNHNS and CDR2 SASEGT come from the germline V gene. The covered CDR3 bases are TGTGCCAGCAGTGAACCGCGGGGGGTCTATGGC. It specifies CASSEPRGVYG. The CDR3 reads in full as CASSEPRGVYGYTF.

About this clone itself: The CDR3 end lies 3 residues beyond the end of the read and is filled in from the germline J gene. V and J are TRBV7-2 and TRBJ2-1; D remains ambiguous. V was pared by 0 bases and J by 1 base, with 4 bases between. The CDR3 is 14 residues long. CDR1 SGHTA and CDR2 FQGNSA come from the germline V gene. Partial CDR3 DNA: TGTGCCAGCAGCTTAGCCGGGTCCTACAATGAG. Amino acid sequence: CASSLAGSYNE. The whole CDR3 protein reads CASSLAGSYNEQFF. Full variable domain (rest looked up from reference TRBV7-2 and TRBJ2-1): GAGVSQSPSNKVTEKGKDVELRCDPISGHTALYWYRQSLGQGLEFLIYFQGNSAPDKSGLPSDRFSAERTGGSVSTLTIQRTQQEDSAVYLCASSLAGSYNEQFFGPGTRLTVL.

The table lists this clone with a few counts. The sequenced fragment ends 3 residues before the CDR3 boundary, so the rest is inferred from the germline J gene. The chain combines TRBV7-8 with TRBJ2-7; maybe TRBD1 (6 bases). Germline values: CDR1 SGHVS, CDR2 FQNEAQ. The CDR3 is made up of 16 amino acids. The V and J ends lost 4 bases and 4 bases respectively, with 20 bases between them. Partial CDR3 DNA: TGTGCCAGCAGCTATAGAAGGGGGTCCAAGGAATACGAG. Its translation is CASSYRRGSKEYE. The full CDR3 protein is CASSYRRGSKEYEQYF.

About this clone itself: The read is 3 residues too short to cover the CDR3 end, so that end is filled in from the germline J gene. The chain uses TRBV2 and TRBJ2-5; 13 bases are shared with TRBD2. CDR1 SNHLY and CDR2 FYNNEI come from the germline V gene. The V gene end was trimmed by 6 bases and the J gene end by 7 bases; junction bases not matched to a gene: 8. CDR3 size: 15 residues. CDR3: CASRLGLAGRGTQYF. The CDR3 bases that were read are TGTGCCAGCAGGCTGGGACTAGCGGGGAGGGGGACC. The full variable domain, in which reference TRBV2 and TRBJ2-5 provide the parts outside the CDR3, is EPEVTQTPSHQVTQMGQEVILRCVPISNHLYFYWYRQILGQKVEFLVSFYNNEISEKSEIFDDQFSVERPDGSNFTLKIRSTKLEDSAMYFCASRLGLAGRGTQYFGPGTRLLVL.

This clone was found a few times. Incomplete CDR3 DNA: TGTGCCAGCAGTACTCCGGGGGGAGGCACAGATACG. This codes for CASSTPGGGTDT. The full CDR3 protein is CASSTPGGGTDTQYF. V usage is TRBV2 and J usage is TRBJ2-3; TRBD2 matches 7 bases. The read falls 3 residues short of the CDR3 end, and the missing part is taken from the germline J gene. Germline V gives CDR1 SNHLY, CDR2 FYNNEI. The junction had 6 bases not matched to a gene; V was cut back by 5 bases and J by 1 base. This CDR3 comprises 15 residues.

This clone occurred many times. The read terminates 3 residues ahead of where the CDR3 ends, so the germline J gene completes it. The chain joins TRBV30 to TRBJ1-6; 7 bases are shared with TRBD1. The J segment lost 7 bases and the V segment lost 4 bases, leaving 4 bases of the junction unmatched. The germline CDR1 and CDR2 sequences are GTSNPN and SVGIG (reference sequence). The CDR3 spans 13 residues. The CDR3 is CAWTPQGNSPLHF. The DNA read from the CDR3 is TGTGCCTGGACTCCACAGGGGAATTCACCC.

Ten or more counts support this clone. The sequence runs out 3 residues before the end of the CDR3; the remainder is reconstructed from the germline J gene. The J gene is TRBJ2-1, the V gene TRBV24-1, with 7 bases that match TRBD1. Looked up from germline, CDR1 is KGHDR and CDR2 is SFDVKD. This CDR3 is 14 amino acids long. The trim removed 2 bases at V and 9 bases at J, leaving 6 bases unmatched. The CDR3 loop reads CATSDSDREIEQFF. The DNA read from the CDR3 is TGTGCCACCAGTGATTCCGACAGGGAAATTGAG.

This clone was seen only a few times. The CDR3 extends 3 residues past the end of the read, so its final part is completed from the germline J gene. The V gene is TRBV19, the J gene TRBJ1-1, with a weak D call TRBD1 (5 bases). This CDR3 region has 14 residues. Germline V CDR1 and CDR2: LNHDA, SQIVND (reference sequence). The germline V and J ends were trimmed by 3 bases and 1 base, with 9 bases remaining between them. The CDR3 loop reads CASSMGLANTEAFF. The sequenced part of the CDR3 DNA is TGTGCCAGTAGTATGGGACTCGCGAACACTGAA.

This clone was recorded a few times. The CDR3 end lies 3 residues beyond the end of the read and is filled in from the germline J gene. The chain is built from TRBV7-9 and TRBJ2-2, with 7 bases fitting TRBD2. Germline V gives CDR1 SEHNR, CDR2 FQNEAQ (reference sequence). The CDR3 length is 15 residues. V lost 3 bases, J lost 2 bases, and 3 bases stayed unmatched. CDR3 loop: CASSFGGGNTGELFF. The covered CDR3 bases are TGTGCCAGCAGCTTCGGCGGGGGAAACACCGGGGAG.

Remarks on this clone: The CDR3 goes on 3 residues after the read ends, and that part is filled in from the germline J gene. The V call is TRBV6-1, the J call TRBJ1-2, with D hard to call. CDR1 and CDR2 from the germline V gene are MNHNS and SASEGT. The V end was cut by 4 bases, the J end by 3 bases, with 3 bases between. This CDR3 region has 11 residues. The DNA read from the CDR3 is TGTGCCAGCAGTGCCTACTATGGC. As protein: CASSAYYG. The complete CDR3 protein is CASSAYYGYTF.

This clone was seen repeatedly, ten times or more. The read ends 3 residues shy of where the CDR3 ends; the end is completed using the germline J gene. The chain carries TRBV30 and TRBJ1-6; D remains ambiguous. Germline assignment: CDR1 GTSNPN and CDR2 SVGIG (reference sequence). The CDR3 has 12 residues. V was clipped by 7 bases and J by 2 bases, with 6 bases between them. CDR3 DNA (partial): TGTGCCTTCCTCGCCTATAATTCACCC. Its translation: CAFLAYNSP. The complete CDR3 protein is CAFLAYNSPLHF. Based on the CDR3 plus reference TRBV30 and TRBJ1-6, the full variable domain is SQTIHQWPATLVQPVGSPLSLECTVEGTSNPNLYWYRQAAGRGLQLLFYSVGIGQISSEVPQNLSASRPQDRQFILSSKKLLLSDSGFYLCAFLAYNSPLHFGNGTRLTVT.

This clone was recorded a few times. The CDR3 is cut off 3 residues early in the read; its end comes from the germline J gene. The chain has TRBV6-2 or TRBV6-3 and TRBJ2-3; 13 bases agree with TRBD2. The V and J ends lost 10 bases and 0 bases, in that order; junction bases with no gene match: 10. From germline, CDR1 is MNHEY and CDR2 SVGEGT. The CDR3 loop spans 17 amino acids. CDR3 bases read: TGTGCCACCCTACGGACTAGCGGGGGCCTAAGCACAGATACG. Translating gives CATLRTSGGLSTDT. In full, the CDR3 is CATLRTSGGLSTDTQYF.

Remarks on this clone: Read coverage stops 3 residues before the CDR3 terminus; the germline J gene supplies the remainder. The rearrangement joins TRBV19 to TRBJ1-5, with D possibly being TRBD1 (5 bases). V lost 8 bases and J lost 1, with 15 bases in between. This CDR3 has 15 residues. Per the germline V gene, CDR1 is LNHDA and CDR2 is SQIVND (reference sequence). The sequenced CDR3 bases are TGTGCCAGTTGGAGCGGGGGGGTGAGCAATCAGCCC. This codes for CASWSGGVSNQP. The full CDR3 is CASWSGGVSNQPQHF.

This clone occurred many times. The sequenced fragment ends 3 residues before the CDR3 boundary, so the rest is inferred from the germline J gene. V usage is TRBV20-1 and J usage is TRBJ1-2; D is unresolved. There are 13 residues in the CDR3. V lost 3 bases and J 5 bases, leaving 13 bases between the germline ends. CDR1 and CDR2 from the germline V gene are DFQATT and SNEGSKA (reference sequence). The part of the CDR3 DNA that was read is TGCAGTGCTAGCAAAGTCATACAGTATGGC. It translates to CSASKVIQYG. The full CDR3 reads CSASKVIQYGYTF.

As to this clone: The sequenced fragment ends 3 residues before the CDR3 boundary, so the rest is inferred from the germline J gene. The V gene is TRBV2, the J gene TRBJ2-3, with D perhaps TRBD2 (7 bases). Germline-derived CDR1 and CDR2 are SNHLY and FYNNEI. Trimming removed 8 bases from V and 5 bases from J, with 17 bases in between. The CDR3 runs to 14 residues. Here the CDR3 reads CASGGAGLGDTQYF. CDR3 DNA (partial): TGTGCCAGCGGGGGGGCGGGGTTAGGAGATACG.

As to this clone: The CDR3 end lies 3 residues beyond the end of the read and is filled in from the germline J gene. The V and J genes are TRBV2 and TRBJ1-6, with 9 bases that match TRBD1. This CDR3 contains 14 residues. Germline V lookup: CDR1 SNHLY, CDR2 FYNNEI. V dropped 6 bases and J dropped 9; count of bases not matched to a gene: 6. The CDR3 loop is CASRADRGTSPLHF. CDR3 bases read: TGTGCCAGCAGGGCTGACAGGGGGACTTCACCC.

Notes on this clone: Read coverage stops 3 residues before the CDR3 terminus; the germline J gene supplies the remainder. The chain uses TRBV19 and TRBJ2-3, with 12 bases identical to TRBD2. This CDR3 region has 15 residues. Germline values: CDR1 LNHDA, CDR2 SQIVND (reference sequence). V trimming: 6 bases; J trimming: 3 bases; junction bases outside the gene matches: 4. CDR3 residues: CASSRLAGETDTQYF. Incomplete CDR3 DNA: TGTGCCAGTAGCCGACTAGCGGGGGAAACAGATACG.

With respect to this clone: The read finishes 3 residues shy of the CDR3 end, and the germline J gene is used to complete it. The J gene is TRBJ1-4, the V gene TRBV19; D uncertain. The CDR3 loop spans 16 amino acids. The germline V and J ends were trimmed by 7 bases and 0 bases, with 15 bases remaining between them. Germline assignment: CDR1 LNHDA and CDR2 SQIVND (reference sequence). The CDR3 spells CASTRGSPTTNEKLFF. The part of the CDR3 DNA that was read is TGTGCCAGTACTCGAGGGTCGCCCACAACTAATGAAAAA.

As regards this clone: The CDR3 is cut off 3 residues early in the read; its end comes from the germline J gene. This chain connects TRBV18 to TRBJ1-1, with D possibly matching TRBD1 (5 bases). The germline V gene has CDR1 KGHSH and CDR2 LQKENI. Trimming removed 4 bases from V and 1 base from J, with 13 bases in between. The CDR3 loop spans 15 amino acids. The CDR3 sequence is CASSLHKQENTEAFF. The sequenced CDR3 bases are TGTGCCAGCTCACTCCACAAACAGGAGAACACTGAA.

This clone was seen ten or more times. Read data end 3 residues before the CDR3 end; the end is taken from the germline J gene. The chain uses TRBV29-1 and TRBJ2-7; tentative D call: TRBD2 (5 bases). The CDR3 totals 14 residues. V was clipped by 1 base and J by 2 bases, with 12 bases between them. The V gene's germline CDR1 is SQVTM and CDR2 ANQGSEA. CDR3 region: CSVEVPGSPYEQYF. The covered CDR3 bases are TGCAGCGTTGAAGTTCCGGGGAGCCCCTACGAG.